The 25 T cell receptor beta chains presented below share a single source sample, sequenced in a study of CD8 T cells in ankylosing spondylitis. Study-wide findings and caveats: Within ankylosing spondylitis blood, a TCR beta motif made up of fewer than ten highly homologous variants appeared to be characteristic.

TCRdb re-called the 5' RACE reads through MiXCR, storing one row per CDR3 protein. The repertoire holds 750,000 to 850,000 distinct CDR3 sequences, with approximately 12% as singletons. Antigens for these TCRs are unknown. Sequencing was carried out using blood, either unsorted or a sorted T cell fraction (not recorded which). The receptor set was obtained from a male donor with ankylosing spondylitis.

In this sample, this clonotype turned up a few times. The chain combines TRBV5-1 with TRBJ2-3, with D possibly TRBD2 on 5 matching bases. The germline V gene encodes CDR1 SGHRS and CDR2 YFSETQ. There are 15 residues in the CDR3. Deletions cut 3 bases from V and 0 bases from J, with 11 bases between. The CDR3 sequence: CASSSEADSTDTQYF. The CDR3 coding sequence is TGCGCCAGCAGCTCCGAAGCGGACAGCACAGATACGCAGTATTTT.

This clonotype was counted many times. As DNA, the CDR3 is TGCAGCGTTCAGGGACAGTACACTGAAGCTTTCTTT. Its protein product is CSVQGQYTEAFF. The chain couples TRBV29-1 to TRBJ1-1, with 7 bases aligning to TRBD1. CDR1 SQVTM and CDR2 ANQGSEA come from the germline V gene. CDR3 length: 12 residues. V shed 5 bases, J shed 3 bases, and the junction held 3 bases outside the gene matches. Full variable domain (rest looked up from reference TRBV29-1 and TRBJ1-1): SAVISQKPSRDICQRGTSLTIQCQVDSQVTMMFWYRQQPGQSLTLIATANQGSEATYESGFVIDKFPISRPNLTFSTLTVSNMSPEDSSIYLCSVQGQYTEAFFGQGTRLTVV.

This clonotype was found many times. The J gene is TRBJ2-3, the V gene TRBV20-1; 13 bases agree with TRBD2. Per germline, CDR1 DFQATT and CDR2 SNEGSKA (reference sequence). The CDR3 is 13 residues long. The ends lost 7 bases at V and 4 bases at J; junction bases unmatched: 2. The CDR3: CSGGLAGADTQYF. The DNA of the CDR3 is TGCAGTGGTGGACTAGCGGGGGCAGATACGCAGTATTTT.

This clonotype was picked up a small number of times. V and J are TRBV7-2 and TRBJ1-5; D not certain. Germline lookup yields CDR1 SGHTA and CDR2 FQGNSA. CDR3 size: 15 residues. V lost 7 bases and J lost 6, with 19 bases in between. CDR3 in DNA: TGTGCCAGCACCCAAAGATGGGGTTTGGGTCAGCCCCAGCATTTT. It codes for CASTQRWGLGQPQHF. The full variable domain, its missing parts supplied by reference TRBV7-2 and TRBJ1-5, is GAGVSQSPSNKVTEKGKDVELRCDPISGHTALYWYRQSLGQGLEFLIYFQGNSAPDKSGLPSDRFSAERTGGSVSTLTIQRTQQEDSAVYLCASTQRWGLGQPQHFGDGTRLSIL.

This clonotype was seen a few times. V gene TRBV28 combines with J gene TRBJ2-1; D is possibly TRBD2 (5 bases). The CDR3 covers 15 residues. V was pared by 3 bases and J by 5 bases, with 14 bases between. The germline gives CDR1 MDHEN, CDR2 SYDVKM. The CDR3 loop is CASSFWSGLDNEQFF. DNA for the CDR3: TGTGCCAGCAGTTTCTGGAGCGGTTTAGACAATGAGCAGTTCTTC. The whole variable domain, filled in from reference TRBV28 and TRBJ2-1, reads DVKVTQSSRYLVKRTGEKVFLECVQDMDHENMFWYRQDPGLGLRLIYFSYDVKMKEKGDIPEGYSVSREKKERFSLILESASTNQTSMYLCASSFWSGLDNEQFFGPGTRLTVL.

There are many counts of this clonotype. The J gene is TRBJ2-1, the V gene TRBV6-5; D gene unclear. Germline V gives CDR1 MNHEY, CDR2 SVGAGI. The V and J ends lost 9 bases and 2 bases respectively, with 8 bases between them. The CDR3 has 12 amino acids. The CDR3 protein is CASISTYNEQFF. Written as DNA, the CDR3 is TGTGCCAGTATTTCCACCTACAATGAGCAGTTCTTC.

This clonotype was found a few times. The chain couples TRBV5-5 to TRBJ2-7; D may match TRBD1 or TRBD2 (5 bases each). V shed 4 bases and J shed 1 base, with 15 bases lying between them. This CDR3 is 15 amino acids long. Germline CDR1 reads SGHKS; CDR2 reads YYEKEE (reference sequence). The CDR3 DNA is TGTGCCAGCAGCCGGAGACGGGACGGATCCTACGAGCAGTACTTC. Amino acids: CASSRRRDGSYEQYF.

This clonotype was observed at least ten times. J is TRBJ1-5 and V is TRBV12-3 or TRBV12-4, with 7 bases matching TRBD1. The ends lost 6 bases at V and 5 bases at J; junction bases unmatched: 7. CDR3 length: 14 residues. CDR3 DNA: TGTGCCAGCAGGCCCCGGGACAGCCATCAGCCCCAGCATTTT. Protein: CASRPRDSHQPQHF.

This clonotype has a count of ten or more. CDR3: CASSLDVGETQYF. In DNA, the CDR3 is TGTGCCAGCAGCTTAGATGTCGGTGAGACCCAGTACTTC. The chain combines TRBV11-2 with TRBJ2-5; no definite D call. V lost 0 bases to trimming and J lost 5 bases, with 7 bases between them. The length of the CDR3 is 13 residues. The germline gives CDR1 SGHAT, CDR2 FQNNGV.

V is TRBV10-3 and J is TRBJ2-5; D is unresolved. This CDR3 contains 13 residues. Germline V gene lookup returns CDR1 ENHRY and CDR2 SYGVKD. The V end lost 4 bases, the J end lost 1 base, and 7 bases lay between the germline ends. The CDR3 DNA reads TGTGCCATCAGTGGAACAGCCCAAGAGACCCAGTACTTC. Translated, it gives CAISGTAQETQYF.

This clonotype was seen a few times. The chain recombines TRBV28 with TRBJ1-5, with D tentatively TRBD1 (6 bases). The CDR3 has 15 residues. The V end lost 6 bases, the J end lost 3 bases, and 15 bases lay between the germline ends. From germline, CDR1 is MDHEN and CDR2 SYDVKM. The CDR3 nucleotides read TGTGCCAGCAGCCTCTCTTGGGACATCAATCAGCCCCAGCATTTT. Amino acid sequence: CASSLSWDINQPQHF.

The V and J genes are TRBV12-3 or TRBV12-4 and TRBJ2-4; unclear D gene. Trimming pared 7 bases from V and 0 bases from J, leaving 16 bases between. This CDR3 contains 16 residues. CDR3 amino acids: CASTVRRSLAKNIQYF. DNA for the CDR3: TGTGCCAGCACGGTCCGGCGGAGCTTAGCCAAAAACATTCAGTACTTC.

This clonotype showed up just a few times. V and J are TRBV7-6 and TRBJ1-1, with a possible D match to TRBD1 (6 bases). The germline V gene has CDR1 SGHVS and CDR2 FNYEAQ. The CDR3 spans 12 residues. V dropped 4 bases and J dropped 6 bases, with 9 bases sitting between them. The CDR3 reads CASSYGGPEAFF. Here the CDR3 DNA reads TGTGCCAGCAGCTACGGGGGGCCTGAAGCTTTCTTT.

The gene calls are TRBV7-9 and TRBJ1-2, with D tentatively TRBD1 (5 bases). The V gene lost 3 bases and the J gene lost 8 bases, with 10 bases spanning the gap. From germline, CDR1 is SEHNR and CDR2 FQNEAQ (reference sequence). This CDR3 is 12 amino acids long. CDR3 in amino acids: CASSLGPGGYTF. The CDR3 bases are TGTGCCAGCAGCTTGGGACCCGGAGGCTACACCTTC.

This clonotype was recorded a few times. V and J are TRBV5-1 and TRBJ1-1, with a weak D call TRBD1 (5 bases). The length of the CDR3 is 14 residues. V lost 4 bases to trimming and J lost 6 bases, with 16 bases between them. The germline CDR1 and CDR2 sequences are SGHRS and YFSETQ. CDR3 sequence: CASSVGGQGAEAFF. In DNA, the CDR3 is TGCGCCAGCAGCGTGGGTGGTCAAGGGGCTGAAGCTTTCTTT.

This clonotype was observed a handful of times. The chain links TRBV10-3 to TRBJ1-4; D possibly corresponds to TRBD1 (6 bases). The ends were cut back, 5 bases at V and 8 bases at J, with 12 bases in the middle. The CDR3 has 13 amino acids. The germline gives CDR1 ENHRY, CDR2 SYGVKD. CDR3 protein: CAISRAGEEKLFF. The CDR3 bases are TGTGCCATCAGTCGGGCAGGGGAAGAAAAACTGTTTTTT.

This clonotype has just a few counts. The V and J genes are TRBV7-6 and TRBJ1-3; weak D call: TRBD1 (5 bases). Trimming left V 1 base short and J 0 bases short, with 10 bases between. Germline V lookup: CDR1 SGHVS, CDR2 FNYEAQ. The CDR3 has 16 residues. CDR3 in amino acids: CASSLGDVNSGNTIYF. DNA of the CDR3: TGTGCCAGCAGCTTAGGGGACGTTAACTCTGGAAACACCATATATTTT.

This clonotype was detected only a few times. CDR3: CASSPKGSYEQYF. CDR3 bases: TGTGCCAGCAGTCCCAAGGGCTCCTACGAGCAGTACTTC. This rearrangement joins TRBV7-2 to TRBJ2-7; no definite D call. Trimming shortened V by 6 bases and J by 0 bases, and 9 bases separated the two germline ends. The CDR3 loop spans 13 amino acids. Per the germline V gene, CDR1 is SGHTA and CDR2 is FQGNSA. Based on the CDR3 plus reference TRBV7-2 and TRBJ2-7, the full variable domain is GAGVSQSPSNKVTEKGKDVELRCDPISGHTALYWYRQSLGQGLEFLIYFQGNSAPDKSGLPSDRFSAERTGGSVSTLTIQRTQQEDSAVYLCASSPKGSYEQYFGPGTRLTVT.

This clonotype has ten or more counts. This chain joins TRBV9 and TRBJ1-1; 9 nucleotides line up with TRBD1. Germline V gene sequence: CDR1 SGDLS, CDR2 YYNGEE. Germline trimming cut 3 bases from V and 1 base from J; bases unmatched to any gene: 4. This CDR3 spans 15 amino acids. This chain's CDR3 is CASSAYRGQNTEAFF. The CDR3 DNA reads TGTGCCAGCAGCGCCTACAGGGGGCAGAACACTGAAGCTTTCTTT.

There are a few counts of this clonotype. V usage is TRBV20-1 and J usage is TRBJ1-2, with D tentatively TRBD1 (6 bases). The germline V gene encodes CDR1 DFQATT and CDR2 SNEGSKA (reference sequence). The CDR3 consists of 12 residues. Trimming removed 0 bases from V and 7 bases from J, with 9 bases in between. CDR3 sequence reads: CSAREGASGYTF. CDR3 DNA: TGCAGTGCTAGAGAGGGGGCGAGTGGCTACACCTTC.

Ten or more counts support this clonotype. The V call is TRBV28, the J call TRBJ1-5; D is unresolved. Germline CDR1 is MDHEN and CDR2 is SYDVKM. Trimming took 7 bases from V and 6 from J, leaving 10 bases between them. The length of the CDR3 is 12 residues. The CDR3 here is CASTEIGQPQHF. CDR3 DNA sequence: TGTGCCAGCACCGAGATTGGTCAGCCCCAGCATTTT.

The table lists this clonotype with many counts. CDR3 coding DNA: TGTGCCAGCAGCTACACAGGGCTGGAGCAGTACTTC. This codes for CASSYTGLEQYF. This rearrangement joins TRBV7-2 to TRBJ2-7, with D perhaps TRBD1 (6 bases). The CDR3 loop spans 12 amino acids. The V end lost 4 bases, the J end lost 7 bases, and 11 bases lay between the germline ends. Germline values: CDR1 SGHTA, CDR2 FQGNSA. The full variable domain, rest sourced from reference TRBV7-2 and TRBJ2-7, is GAGVSQSPSNKVTEKGKDVELRCDPISGHTALYWYRQSLGQGLEFLIYFQGNSAPDKSGLPSDRFSAERTGGSVSTLTIQRTQQEDSAVYLCASSYTGLEQYFGPGTRLTVT.

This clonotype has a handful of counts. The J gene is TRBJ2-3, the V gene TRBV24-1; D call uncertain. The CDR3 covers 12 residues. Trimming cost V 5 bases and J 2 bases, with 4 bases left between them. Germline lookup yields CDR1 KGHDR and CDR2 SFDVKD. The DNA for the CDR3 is TGTGCCACCAGTGGACCCACAGATACGCAGTATTTT. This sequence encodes CATSGPTDTQYF.

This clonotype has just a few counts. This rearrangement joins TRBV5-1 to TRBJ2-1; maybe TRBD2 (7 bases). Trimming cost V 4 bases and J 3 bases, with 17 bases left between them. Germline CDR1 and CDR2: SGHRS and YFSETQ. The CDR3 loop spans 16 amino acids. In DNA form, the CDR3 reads TGCGCCAGCAGCCCTATCGGGGGGCAAAGCTACAATGAGCAGTTCTTC. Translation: CASSPIGGQSYNEQFF.

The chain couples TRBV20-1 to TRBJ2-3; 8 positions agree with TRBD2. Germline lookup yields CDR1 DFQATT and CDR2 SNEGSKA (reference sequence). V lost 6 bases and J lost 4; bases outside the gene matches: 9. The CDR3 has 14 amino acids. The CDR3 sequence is CSALSGSRADTQYF. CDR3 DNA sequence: TGCAGTGCCCTCAGCGGGAGTAGAGCAGATACGCAGTATTTT.